This is a list of T cell receptor beta chains from one sample in a study of blood T cell repertoires in COVID-19. Libraries were prepared by immunoSEQ multiplex PCR; TCRdb keeps only in-frame clonotypes and omits some of them. The repertoire holds fewer than 200,000 clones, with 70% to 90% as singletons. Sequences were obtained from peripheral blood. The origin of the receptors is a woman in her 50s with COVID-19, enrolled during active disease. Each CDR3 is given with its conserved first and last residue. The D gene is left open where the match is weak. Rows may omit the clone size; those that give it use once, few, many or a size class.

J gene,clone size,V gene,D gene,CDR3 DNA,CDR3 protein
TRBJ1-1,.,TRBV18,.,TGTGCCAGCTCACCCCAGGGTAAGGACACTGAAGCTTTCTTT,CASSPQGKDTEAFF
TRBJ2-7,.,TRBV9,TRBD1,TGTGCCAGCAGCGTAGATGGGACAGTCTACGAGCAGTACTTC,CASSVDGTVYEQYF
TRBJ2-3,.,TRBV9,TRBD2,TGTGCCAGCAGCGTAGCTAGCGGGGTCACAGATACGCAGTATTTT,CASSVASGVTDTQYF
TRBJ2-3,.,TRBV5-1,.,TGCGCCAGCAGTTCCGGGGTAGCCGATACGCAGTATTTT,CASSSGVADTQYF
TRBJ2-1,.,TRBV18,.,TGTGCCAGCTCACAGGGGGATTACAATGAGCAGTTCTTC,CASSQGDYNEQFF
TRBJ2-5,.,TRBV30,TRBD2,TGTGCCTGGACCTTTAGCGGGGGGGCCGGCGAGACCCAGTACTTC,CAWTFSGGAGETQYF
TRBJ2-7,.,TRBV5-1,TRBD2,TGCGCCAGCAGACCGACTAGCGGAGGGGAGCAGTACTTC,CASRPTSGGEQYF
TRBJ2-1,.,TRBV4-1,TRBD2,TGCGCCAGCAGCCAAGGCAGGGACTATCCCTACAATGAGCAGTTCTTC,CASSQGRDYPYNEQFF
TRBJ1-1,.,TRBV15,TRBD1,TGTGCCACCAGCCTGGACAGGGCAACTGAAGCTTTCTTT,CATSLDRATEAFF
TRBJ1-1,.,TRBV4-3,.,TGCGCCAGCAGCCCCGGACACGGATGGAACACTGAAGCTTTCTTT,CASSPGHGWNTEAFF
TRBJ2-1,.,TRBV19,TRBD2,TGTGCCAGTACCCCCGGGACTAGCGGGGGGGCGCCCTACAATGAGCAGTTCTTC,CASTPGTSGGAPYNEQFF
TRBJ2-2,.,TRBV11-1,TRBD2,TGTGCCAGCAGGCCTAGCGGTCCGACCGGGGAGCTGTTTTTT,CASRPSGPTGELFF
TRBJ1-1,.,TRBV6-2/TRBV6-3,.,TGTGCCAGCAGTTACGTAACAGGGAACACTGAAGCTTTCTTT,CASSYVTGNTEAFF
TRBJ1-4,.,TRBV30,.,TGTGCCTGGAGTGCACCGGAGGCAACTAATGAAAAACTGTTTTTT,CAWSAPEATNEKLFF
TRBJ2-7,.,TRBV15,TRBD2,TGTGCCACCAGCAGAGAGAGGACTAGCGGGGTTTCCTACGAGCAGTACTTC,CATSRERTSGVSYEQYF
TRBJ2-7,.,TRBV12-3/TRBV12-4,.,TGTGCCAGCACCCGGACAGAAACCTACGAGCAGTACTTC,CASTRTETYEQYF
TRBJ1-2,.,TRBV6-5,TRBD1,TGTGCCAGCACCTACGCCGGACAGGGTTATGGCTACACCTTC,CASTYAGQGYGYTF
TRBJ2-3,.,TRBV9,.,TGTGCCAGCAGCCCCACGCGGGGAGCAGATACGCAGTATTTT,CASSPTRGADTQYF
TRBJ2-7,.,TRBV29-1,.,TGCAGCGTTGTGGGGGGTTTCTACGAGCAGTACTTC,CSVVGGFYEQYF
TRBJ1-2,.,TRBV12-3/TRBV12-4,TRBD1,TGTGCCAGCGCTGGACAGGGTAACTATGGCTACACCTTC,CASAGQGNYGYTF
TRBJ2-3,once,TRBV7-3,.,TGTGCCAGCAGCGATAGACTAGGCGTAGGAGGAGATACGCAGTATTTT,CASSDRLGVGGDTQYF
TRBJ2-5,.,TRBV7-9,.,TGTGCCAGCAGTCAGGCGGAGACCCAGTACTTC,CASSQAETQYF
TRBJ2-1,.,TRBV7-2,.,TGTGCCAGCAGCCCGTACGGGGAAAGAAATGAGCAGTTCTTC,CASSPYGERNEQFF
TRBJ1-2,.,TRBV7-9,TRBD1,TGTGCCAGCAGCGAGGGACAGGGCTATGGCTACACCTTC,CASSEGQGYGYTF
TRBJ2-3,.,TRBV27,TRBD1,TGTGCCAGCAGCCCCGGGACAGGGGGGGTAGATACGCAGTATTTT,CASSPGTGGVDTQYF
TRBJ1-6,.,TRBV4-1,TRBD1,TGCGCCAGCAGCCAAGCGAAGGGACAGGGGGCATATTCACCCCTCCACTTT,CASSQAKGQGAYSPLHF
TRBJ2-3,.,TRBV7-9,TRBD2,TGTGCCAGCAGCCCGCGGGGGATTAGCACAGATACGCAGTATTTT,CASSPRGISTDTQYF
TRBJ1-1,few,TRBV6-1,TRBD1,TGTGCCAGCAGTGAAAGGGACAGGGCGAGGAACACTGAAGCTTTCTTT,CASSERDRARNTEAFF
TRBJ2-2,.,TRBV15,TRBD1,TGTGCCACCAGCAGAGGGGTTTCTCAGGGGGCGAACACCGGGGAGCTGTTTTTT,CATSRGVSQGANTGELFF
TRBJ1-1,.,TRBV5-6,TRBD1,TGTGCCAGCAGCCCACAGGGGGATCGGACTGAAGCTTTCTTT,CASSPQGDRTEAFF
TRBJ2-1,.,TRBV18,TRBD2,TGTGCCAGCTCGCCGCTAGCGGGGGATTACAATGAGCAGTTCTTC,CASSPLAGDYNEQFF
TRBJ2-5,.,TRBV3-1/TRBV3-2,.,TGTGCCAGCAGCCAAGACTTGCAAGGCTCGTGGGGGCCAGAGACCCAGTACTTC,CASSQDLQGSWGPETQYF
TRBJ2-3,few,TRBV5-1,TRBD2,TGCGCCAGCAGCTTGGGACTAGCGACAGATACGCAGTATTTT,CASSLGLATDTQYF
TRBJ1-5,.,TRBV23-1,.,TGCGCCAGCTCCGGGCAGCCCCAGCATTTT,CASSGQPQHF
TRBJ1-1,once,TRBV12-3/TRBV12-4,TRBD1,TGTGCCAGCAGTTCCGACAGGGCCACTGAAGCTTTCTTT,CASSSDRATEAFF
TRBJ1-4,.,TRBV2,TRBD1,TGTGCCAGCAGAGTCGACAGGGGGAGTCGAGAAAAACTGTTTTTT,CASRVDRGSREKLFF
TRBJ1-1,.,TRBV20-1,TRBD1,TGCAGTGCTAGTGATGGGGGACAGGGTTTCACTGAAGCTTTCTTT,CSASDGGQGFTEAFF
TRBJ2-5,.,TRBV3-1/TRBV3-2,TRBD2,TGTGCCAGCAGCCCCTGGACTAGCGGGGGTTACCAAGAGACCCAGTACTTC,CASSPWTSGGYQETQYF
TRBJ1-5,few,TRBV6-7,.,TGTGCCAGCAGTTACTCGGGGGGGCGTAGCAATCAGCCCCAGCATTTT,CASSYSGGRSNQPQHF
TRBJ1-4,.,TRBV19,.,TGTGCCAGTAGTATCGGACAGCTAGGGGAAAAACTGTTTTTT,CASSIGQLGEKLFF
TRBJ1-1,.,TRBV6-5,.,TGTGCCAGCAGCTACGCGGGAACTAACACTGAAGCTTTCTTT,CASSYAGTNTEAFF
TRBJ2-7,few,TRBV7-9,.,TGTGCCAGCAGCCCCCTCGGCAGGGGCCACGAGCAGTACTTC,CASSPLGRGHEQYF
TRBJ1-1,.,TRBV24-1,TRBD1,TGTGCCACCAGTGACTCCGACAGGGCCAGGGCTTTCTTT,CATSDSDRARAFF
TRBJ2-5,.,TRBV4-3,TRBD1,TGCGCCAGCAGCCACAGGGGGCGCGATGAGACCCAGTACTTC,CASSHRGRDETQYF
TRBJ2-2,.,TRBV10-3,TRBD1,TGTGCCATCTACCCAGGGGGGAACACCGGGGAGCTGTTTTTT,CAIYPGGNTGELFF
TRBJ2-5,.,TRBV5-1,.,TGCGCCAGCAGCTTGGCCGGGGTTCAAGAGACCCAGTACTTC,CASSLAGVQETQYF
TRBJ1-5,.,TRBV4-1,TRBD1,TGCGCCAGCAGCCAAGTGGTGACAGGGAACCAGCCCCAGCATTTT,CASSQVVTGNQPQHF
TRBJ2-7,.,TRBV11-3,TRBD1,TGTGCCAGCAGCTTAGAGTGGACAGGTGGTTCCTACGAGCAGTACTTC,CASSLEWTGGSYEQYF
TRBJ2-5,.,TRBV6-2/TRBV6-3,.,TGTGCCAGCAGTTCGAACTCCCAAGAGACCCAGTACTTC,CASSSNSQETQYF
TRBJ2-3,.,TRBV7-9,.,TGTGCCAGCAGCCCTCTTAACACAGATACGCAGTATTTT,CASSPLNTDTQYF
TRBJ1-4,.,TRBV3-1/TRBV3-2,.,TGTGCCAGCAGCCCCGACAGGTTTGCTAATGAAAAACTGTTTTTT,CASSPDRFANEKLFF
TRBJ1-1,.,TRBV6-4,TRBD1,TGTGCCAGCAGTGACTGGGACAGAAACACTGAAGCTTTCTTT,CASSDWDRNTEAFF
TRBJ1-1,.,TRBV19,TRBD1,TGTGCCAGTAGTATAGGGGACAGGGTGACTGAAGCTTTCTTT,CASSIGDRVTEAFF